This TCR beta chain is from a study of cytomegalovirus exposure and HLA in healthy donors. With 60 Vbeta and 13 Jbeta primers, the PCR was carried out. Here immunoSEQ multiplex PCR was the method, and the copy in TCRdb shows in-frame clones only, minus some. The sample has some 150,000 clones, 77% seen once. This clone occurred a few times. This same CDR3 is encoded by further DNA sequences in the sample. The sample taken for sequencing was PBMCs. The source of this sequence is a woman aged 25 to 39 in good health and CMV-seronegative.

The CDR3 DNA reads as TGTGCCTGGAGCTTTGAGGGTGAAGCTTTCTTT. Translated: CAWSFEGEAFF. The chain joins TRBV30 to TRBJ1-1; D is ambiguous. CDR3 length: 11 amino acids. V gave up 3 bases and J gave up 7 bases, with 9 bases separating them. CDR1 is GTSNPN and CDR2 is SVGIG in the germline V gene (reference sequence).